Below, 6 T cell receptor beta chains from the same sample are listed, as sequenced in a study of identical twins. TCRdb re-derived calls from the 5' RACE reads in MiXCR, one entry per CDR3 protein. This sample yields roughly 250,000 distinct CDR3 sequences, of which over 11% are seen a single time; around 8.3% belongs to the top ten. Sample: memory (CD45RO+) T cells sorted from blood. The source of these receptors is a woman under 30 in good health.

This clonotype was found once. This chain joins TRBV3-1 and TRBJ2-7; 11 bases agree with TRBD2. After removal of 0 bases from V and 7 bases from J, the junction contained 11 bases not matched to a gene. From germline, CDR1 is LGHDT and CDR2 YNNKEL (reference sequence). The length of the CDR3 is 17 residues. CDR3 coding DNA: TGTGCCAGCAGCCAAGATGTATCGGGACTAGCGGTAAGGGAGCAGTACTTC. Protein sequence: CASSQDVSGLAVREQYF.

A few counts support this clonotype. The V and J genes are TRBV20-1 and TRBJ1-1, with 8 bases lining up with TRBD1. V lost 4 bases to trimming and J lost 5 bases; unmatched junction nucleotides: 9. The CDR3 spans 14 residues. Germline-derived CDR1 and CDR2 are DFQATT and SNEGSKA (reference sequence). DNA of the CDR3: TGCAGTGCTAAAAACCAGGGGGCTGGAACTGAAGCTTTCTTT. Its protein product is CSAKNQGAGTEAFF.

The sample holds many counts of this clonotype. The rearrangement joins TRBV5-5 to TRBJ2-1; tentative D call: TRBD1 (6 bases). CDR1 SGHKS and CDR2 YYEKEE come from the germline V gene (reference sequence). V gave up 1 base and J gave up 5 bases, with 10 bases separating them. This CDR3 region has 14 residues. The CDR3 sequence: CASSLSGQHNEQFF. The CDR3 DNA sequence: TGTGCCAGCAGCTTGAGTGGACAGCACAATGAGCAGTTCTTC.

This chain connects TRBV10-2 to TRBJ2-3; a weak D match, TRBD2 (5 bases). Germline assignment: CDR1 WSHSY and CDR2 SAAADI. This CDR3 is 11 amino acids long. V was cut by 10 bases and J by 2 bases, with 7 bases left in between. The CDR3 reads CAIGLTDTQYF. CDR3 nucleotide sequence: TGCGCCATAGGACTCACAGATACGCAGTATTTT.

The rearrangement uses TRBV20-1 and TRBJ2-3, with 10 positions matching TRBD2. Germline assignment: CDR1 DFQATT and CDR2 SNEGSKA (reference sequence). The V gene end was trimmed by 2 bases and the J gene end by 9 bases; junction bases not matched to a gene: 5. The CDR3 consists of 13 residues. The CDR3 DNA reads as TGCAGTGCTAGACTAGCGGGAGAGGTCACGCAGTATTTT. Protein product: CSARLAGEVTQYF.

This clonotype was observed a few times. The chain links TRBV20-1 to TRBJ2-6, with no clear D. Trimming stripped 7 bases from V and 2 bases from J, with 9 bases between. This CDR3 contains 13 residues. Per germline, CDR1 DFQATT and CDR2 SNEGSKA (reference sequence). This CDR3 reads CSVTAPGANVLTF. The DNA for the CDR3 is TGCAGTGTAACGGCCCCTGGGGCCAACGTCCTGACTTTC.